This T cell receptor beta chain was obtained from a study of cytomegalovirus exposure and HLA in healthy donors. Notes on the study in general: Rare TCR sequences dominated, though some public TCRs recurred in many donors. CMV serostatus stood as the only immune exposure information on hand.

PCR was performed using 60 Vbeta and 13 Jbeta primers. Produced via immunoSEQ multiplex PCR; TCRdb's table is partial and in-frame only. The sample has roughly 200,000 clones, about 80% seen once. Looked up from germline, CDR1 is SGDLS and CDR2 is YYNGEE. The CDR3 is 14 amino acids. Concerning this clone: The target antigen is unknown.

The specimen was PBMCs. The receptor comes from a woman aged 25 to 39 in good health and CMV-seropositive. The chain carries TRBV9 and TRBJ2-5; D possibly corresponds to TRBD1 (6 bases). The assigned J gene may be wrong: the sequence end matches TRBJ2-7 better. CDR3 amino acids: CASSVEGHSYEQYF. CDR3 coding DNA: TGTGCCAGCAGCGTAGAGGGACACTCCTACGAGCAGTACTTC.